Below, 11 T cell receptor beta chains from the same sample are listed, as sequenced in a study of T cell responses to AZD1222 COVID-19 vaccine. TCRdb's copy holds only in-frame clones and misses some; the assay was immunoSEQ multiplex PCR. The table includes about 160,000 clones, more than 70% detected once. Material: peripheral blood, obtained on day 0 of AZD1222 vaccination. The receptors derive from an adult in good health.

V gene TRBV7-9 combines with J gene TRBJ1-1; 7 bases agree with TRBD1. V dropped 3 bases and J dropped 5; count of bases not matched to a gene: 3. Germline assignment: CDR1 SEHNR and CDR2 FQNEAQ (reference sequence). CDR3 size: 13 residues. Here the CDR3 reads CASSLLQGTEAFF. The CDR3 nucleotides read TGTGCCAGCAGCTTGTTACAGGGGACTGAAGCTTTCTTT.

This chain's CDR3 is CASSQDRGDTEAFF. CDR3 in DNA: TGTGCCAGCAGCCAAGACAGGGGGGACACTGAAGCTTTCTTT. The chain joins TRBV4-2 to TRBJ1-1; 7 positions match TRBD1. V lost 0 bases to trimming and J lost 3 bases; unmatched junction nucleotides: 1. The CDR3 is 14 residues long. CDR1 is LGHNA, CDR2 YNFKEQ, per germline.

This clone was recorded a few times. This chain joins TRBV7-6 and TRBJ2-3; 13 bases fit TRBD2. From germline, CDR1 is SGHVS and CDR2 FNYEAQ. The CDR3 contains 17 residues. V lost 5 bases and J lost 0; bases outside the gene matches: 5. The chain's CDR3 is CASSLGTSGASTDTQYF. The CDR3 DNA follows: TGTGCCAGCAGCCTAGGGACTAGCGGGGCGAGCACAGATACGCAGTATTTT. Variable domain in full (rest from reference TRBV7-6 and TRBJ2-3): GAGVSQSPRYKVTKRGQDVALRCDPISGHVSLYWYRQALGQGPEFLTYFNYEAQQDKSGLPNDRFSAERPEGSISTLTIQRTEQRDSAMYRCASSLGTSGASTDTQYFGPGTRLTVL.

This chain links TRBV27 with TRBJ2-1; weak D call: TRBD2 (6 bases). The CDR3 is 14 residues long. Germline assignment: CDR1 MNHEY and CDR2 SMNVEV (reference sequence). Deletions cut 6 bases from V and 9 bases from J, with 18 bases between. The CDR3 here is CASSPAGGVREQFF. As DNA, the CDR3 is TGTGCCAGCAGCCCCGCGGGCGGGGTTCGTGAGCAGTTCTTC.

The rearrangement uses TRBV29-1 and TRBJ2-3; TRBD1 is a possible D gene (5 bases). The germline V gene encodes CDR1 SQVTM and CDR2 ANQGSEA. With 4 bases removed from V and 4 bases from J, the gap between germline ends came to 9 bases. The CDR3 is 12 amino acids. The CDR3 DNA is TGCAGCGTTGGGGGCAGGGCAGATACGCAGTATTTT. Its protein is CSVGGRADTQYF.

This clone turned up a few times. The chain has TRBV5-8 and TRBJ1-4, with D tentatively TRBD1 (5 bases). CDR3 size: 16 residues. CDR1 SGHTS and CDR2 YDEGEE come from the germline V gene. Trimming pared 4 bases from V and 0 bases from J, leaving 13 bases between. For the CDR3, the DNA is TGTGCCAGCAGCCTAGGGACCGTTGCAACTAATGAAAAACTGTTTTTT. Amino acids: CASSLGTVATNEKLFF.

This clone has only a few counts. J is TRBJ2-7 and V is TRBV28; TRBD2 aligns across 14 bases. Germline CDR1 is MDHEN and CDR2 is SYDVKM. The trim removed 5 bases at V and 2 bases at J, leaving 5 bases unmatched. The CDR3 is 16 amino acids. For the CDR3, the DNA is TGTGCCAGCAGTACCTTGACTAGCGGGAGGGCCTACGAGCAGTACTTC. Translating it yields CASSTLTSGRAYEQYF.

This chain connects TRBV2 to TRBJ2-2, with 7 bases lining up with TRBD1. The CDR3 sequence is 16 residues long. J was trimmed by 5 bases and V by 5 bases; bases with no gene match: 11. From germline, CDR1 is SNHLY and CDR2 FYNNEI. CDR3: CASSPSQGLRTGELFF. In DNA, the CDR3 is TGTGCCAGCAGTCCCTCACAGGGGTTGAGGACCGGGGAGCTGTTTTTT. Together with reference TRBV2 and TRBJ2-2, the CDR3 gives the full variable domain: EPEVTQTPSHQVTQMGQEVILRCVPISNHLYFYWYRQILGQKVEFLVSFYNNEISEKSEIFDDQFSVERPDGSNFTLKIRSTKLEDSAMYFCASSPSQGLRTGELFFGEGSRLTVL.

The chain combines TRBV19 with TRBJ2-3; TRBD2 agrees at 9 bases. CDR3 length equals 14 residues. Germline CDR1 is LNHDA and CDR2 is SQIVND (reference sequence). The trim removed 5 bases at V and 4 bases at J, leaving 4 bases unmatched. CDR3 nucleotides: TGTGCCAGTAGTGCTAGCGGGACGGCAGATACGCAGTATTTT. Its protein is CASSASGTADTQYF.

The chain uses TRBV4-3 and TRBJ2-3; the D is unclear. CDR1 and CDR2 from the germline V gene are LGHNA and YSLEER. Trimming left V 1 base short and J 10 bases short, with 15 bases between. CDR3 size: 14 residues. CDR3 DNA sequence: TGCGCCAGCAGCCAAGTCGGTTCGGGCTTCCCGCAGTATTTT. Protein sequence: CASSQVGSGFPQYF.

The count of this clone is one. V and J are TRBV10-1 and TRBJ2-5; no clear D gene. V dropped 2 bases and J dropped 7 bases, with 11 bases sitting between them. This CDR3 comprises 13 residues. The germline V gene has CDR1 WNHNN and CDR2 SYGVQD (reference sequence). The CDR3 is CASSEAAYATQYF. For the CDR3, the DNA is TGCGCCAGCAGTGAGGCGGCGTACGCGACCCAGTACTTC.